These T cell receptor beta chains were read from a single sample in a study of monozygotic twins with inflammatory bowel disease. TCRdb derives one entry per CDR3 protein from the 5' RACE reads, leaving out DNA. Its table lists roughly 330,000 distinct CDR3 sequences. The material sequenced was blood. The origin of the receptors is a human donor with ulcerative colitis or Crohn's disease, or a healthy co-twin of an affected twin (not recorded which). CDR3s include the opening cysteine and the closing phenylalanine or tryptophan.

j_call,cdr3_length,v_call,cdr3_aa
TRBJ1-4,13,TRBV12-3/TRBV12-4,CASSSRPNEKLFF
TRBJ2-3,16,TRBV10-1,CASSETSGRPTDTQYF
TRBJ1-4,16,TRBV4-1,CASSPIGGLRDEKLFF
TRBJ2-7,16,TRBV6-2/TRBV6-3,CASGPTWSKRSYEQYF
TRBJ2-7,15,TRBV7-9,CASSPGTGYAYEQYF
TRBJ1-5,14,TRBV20-1,CSARPLQGNQPQHF
TRBJ1-1,13,TRBV5-1,CASSLDAATEAFF
TRBJ2-1,15,TRBV4-1,CASSQEAGGLNEQFF
TRBJ2-3,14,TRBV5-1,CASSSGAGRDTQYF
TRBJ1-5,15,TRBV4-1,CASSQGPNSNQPQHF
TRBJ2-3,13,TRBV12-3/TRBV12-4,CASSSYRADTQYF
TRBJ2-1,16,TRBV5-1,CASSLVGVTVDNEQFF
TRBJ1-3,14,TRBV5-1,CASSLDNSGNTIYF
TRBJ1-2,16,TRBV7-3,CASSSDNIRTNYGYTF
TRBJ2-1,16,TRBV4-3,CASSQERGLFDNEQFF
TRBJ2-4,16,TRBV28,CASSLWEGLAKNIQYF
TRBJ2-3,14,TRBV5-1,CATTEAGSTDTQYF
TRBJ2-7,12,TRBV28,CASRVDRAGQYF
TRBJ1-2,16,TRBV4-1,CASSQDEANTARGYTF
TRBJ2-5,12,TRBV10-3,CAISGYQETQYF
TRBJ2-2,12,TRBV6-5,CASRRGTGELFF
TRBJ1-2,14,TRBV5-4,CASSTGQGPDGYTF
TRBJ1-1,16,TRBV7-9,CASSLEAGGGNTEAFF
TRBJ1-2,13,TRBV18,CASSYDRGHGYTF
TRBJ2-7,13,TRBV7-2,CASSWSQDTEQYF
TRBJ2-3,14,TRBV5-1,CASSFTTDTDTQYF
TRBJ2-3,16,TRBV19,CASCAVLGSETDTQYF
TRBJ1-3,15,TRBV7-2,CASSPWPHSGNTIYF
TRBJ1-5,13,TRBV19,CASSNEGYQPQHF
TRBJ2-2,16,TRBV4-3,CASSQGYGGVAGELFF
TRBJ2-2,17,TRBV5-1,CASFYSLQGTNTGELFF
TRBJ1-4,14,TRBV6-1,CASSATVVKEKLFF
TRBJ2-2,16,TRBV5-5,CASSLQGPTRAGELFF
TRBJ2-3,16,TRBV29-1,CSVEGGLEISTDTQYF
TRBJ2-1,16,TRBV19,CASSIMEGQGWNEQFF
TRBJ1-1,14,TRBV6-6,CASRQTEMNTEAFF
TRBJ1-1,13,TRBV6-1,CASSEAVEAEAFF
TRBJ2-1,13,TRBV28,CASRDGREDEQFF
TRBJ1-2,11,TRBV20-1,CSAREDYGYTF
TRBJ2-7,13,TRBV20-1,CSARDLATFGQYF
TRBJ2-2,13,TRBV29-1,CSVDGGRTGELFF
TRBJ2-5,16,TRBV6-2/TRBV6-3,CASGQSTSGGQETQYF
TRBJ1-3,14,TRBV9,CASSVGQRGNTIYF
TRBJ2-5,13,TRBV20-1,CSARGEYQETQYF
TRBJ2-2,20,TRBV6-1,CASSQTPFYGLAGNTGELFF
TRBJ2-1,16,TRBV20-1,CSAPYPKSPQYNEQFF
TRBJ1-1,15,TRBV27,CASSPLRGLNTEAFF
TRBJ2-3,13,TRBV20-1,CSARVPSRDTQYF
TRBJ2-3,16,TRBV4-1,CASSQGRGAGTDTQYF
TRBJ1-5,14,TRBV5-1,CASSGDRSRQPQHF
TRBJ1-3,14,TRBV2,CASRREPSGNTIYF
TRBJ2-3,13,TRBV4-1,CASSHFGSDTQYF
TRBJ1-6,14,TRBV6-2/TRBV6-3,CASSWNRGDSPLHF